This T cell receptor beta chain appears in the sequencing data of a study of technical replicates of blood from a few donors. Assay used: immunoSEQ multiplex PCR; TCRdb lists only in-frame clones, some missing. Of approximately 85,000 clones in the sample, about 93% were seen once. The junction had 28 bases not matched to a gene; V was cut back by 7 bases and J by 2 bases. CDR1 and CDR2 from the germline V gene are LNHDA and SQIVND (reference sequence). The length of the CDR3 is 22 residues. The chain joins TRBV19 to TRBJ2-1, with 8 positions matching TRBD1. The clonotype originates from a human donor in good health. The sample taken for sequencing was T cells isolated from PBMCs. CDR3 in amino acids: CASTSLIPPTGVTGLPYNEQFF. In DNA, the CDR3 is TGTGCCAGTACCTCCCTAATACCTCCGACAGGGGTAACTGGATTGCCCTACAATGAGCAGTTCTTC.